This T cell receptor (beta chain) appears in the sequencing data of a study of blood T cells in healthy people across ages. No fewer than 6 million PBMCs went into each sample. This clonotype was picked up a small number of times. A second PCR, run for about 7 to 11 cycles, used a sample-barcoded 5' primer plus a J-beta primer mix. Template switching added a 12-random-nucleotide identifier to every cDNA molecule. TCRdb passed the 5' RACE reads through MiXCR, listing each CDR3 protein once. The sample lists 1.5 million to 2 million distinct CDR3 sequences; approximately 32% were seen once. This CDR3 contains 19 residues. Looked up from germline, CDR1 is MNHEY and CDR2 is SMNVEV (reference sequence). V gave up 3 bases and J gave up 1 base, with 24 bases separating them.

The receptor was derived from a woman in her twenties or thirties in good health. The J gene is TRBJ1-2, the V gene TRBV27; perhaps TRBD1 as D (6 bases). Sequencing used blood. The DNA for the CDR3 is TGTGCCAGCAGTTTTGATCGCGGCGCCGATACAGGGATTAACTATGGCTACACCTTC. It is translated as CASSFDRGADTGINYGYTF.